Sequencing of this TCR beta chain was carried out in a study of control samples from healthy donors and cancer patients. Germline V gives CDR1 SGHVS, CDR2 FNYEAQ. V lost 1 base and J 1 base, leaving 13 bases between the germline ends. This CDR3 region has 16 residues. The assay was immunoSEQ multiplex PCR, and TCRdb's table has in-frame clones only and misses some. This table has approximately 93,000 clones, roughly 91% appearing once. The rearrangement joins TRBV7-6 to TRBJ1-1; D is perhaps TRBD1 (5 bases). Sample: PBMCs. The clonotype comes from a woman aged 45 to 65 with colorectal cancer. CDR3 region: CASSLGVGRENTEAFF. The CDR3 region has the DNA TGTGCCAGCAGCTTAGGTGTGGGCAGGGAGAACACTGAAGCTTTCTTT.